Sequencing of this TCR beta chain was carried out in a study of PD-L1 blockade in urothelial cancer. Using immunoSEQ multiplex PCR, the repertoire was profiled, and TCRdb retains in-frame clones only, with some absent. The sample shows 45,000 to 70,000 clones, over 75% of them seen only once. The CDR3 loop spans 15 amino acids. With 5 bases clipped from V and 3 bases from J, the junction kept 6 bases outside the gene matches. CDR1 is MDHEN, CDR2 SYDVKM, per germline. This sample's time point: pretreatment peripheral blood. In this sample, this clone is medium-sized. The clonotype originates from a man between 70 and 80 years old with urothelial cancer. The specimen comprised PBMCs, sampled around atezolizumab (anti-PD-L1) treatment. The chain links TRBV28 to TRBJ2-2, with 7 bases aligning to TRBD2. CDR3 residues: CASSKSGIHTGELFF. DNA for the CDR3: TGTGCCAGCAGTAAAAGCGGGATCCACACCGGGGAGCTGTTTTTT.